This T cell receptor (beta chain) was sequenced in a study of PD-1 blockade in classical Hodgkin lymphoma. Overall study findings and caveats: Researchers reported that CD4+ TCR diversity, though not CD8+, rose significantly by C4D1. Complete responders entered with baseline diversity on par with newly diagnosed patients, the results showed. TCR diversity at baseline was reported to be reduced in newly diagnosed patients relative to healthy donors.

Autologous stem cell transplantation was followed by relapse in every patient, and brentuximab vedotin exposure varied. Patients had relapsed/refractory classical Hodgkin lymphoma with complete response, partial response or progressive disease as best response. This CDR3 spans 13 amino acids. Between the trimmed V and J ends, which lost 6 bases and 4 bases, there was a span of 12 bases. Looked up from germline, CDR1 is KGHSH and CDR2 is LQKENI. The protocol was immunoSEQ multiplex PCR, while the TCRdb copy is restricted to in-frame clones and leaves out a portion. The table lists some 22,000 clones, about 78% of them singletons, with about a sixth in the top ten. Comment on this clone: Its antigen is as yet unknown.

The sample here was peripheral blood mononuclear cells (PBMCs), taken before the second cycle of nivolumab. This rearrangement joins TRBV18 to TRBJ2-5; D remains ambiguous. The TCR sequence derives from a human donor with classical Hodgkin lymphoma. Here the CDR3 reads CASSPLTSETQYF. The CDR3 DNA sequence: TGTGCCAGCTCGCCGCTAACCTCAGAGACCCAGTACTTC.